This T cell receptor beta chain emerged from a study of blood T cell repertoires in COVID-19. About the research overall: Spain, Italy and the United States supplied samples that represented acute and convalescent COVID-19.

In the original analysis: Estimation of nucleated cell counts was performed using reference gene primer amplification. TCRdb keeps only in-frame clones here, not all; method: immunoSEQ multiplex PCR. The V and J calls and the clone size are those of that table, but D and trimming were determined from the DNA. The sample shows some 130,000 clones, 65% to 85% of them seen only once. V lost 6 bases to trimming and J lost 7 bases, with 19 bases between them. The CDR3 has 14 amino acids. From germline, CDR1 is MDHEN and CDR2 SYDVKM. This sequence originates from an older man with acute or convalescent COVID-19. Sequenced sample: peripheral blood. This chain uses TRBV28 with TRBJ2-7, with D possibly TRBD1 on 5 matching bases. CDR3 sequence reads: CASSPSGAGLEQYF. In DNA, the CDR3 is TGTGCCAGCAGCCCGAGTGGCGCAGGGCTTGAGCAGTACTTC.